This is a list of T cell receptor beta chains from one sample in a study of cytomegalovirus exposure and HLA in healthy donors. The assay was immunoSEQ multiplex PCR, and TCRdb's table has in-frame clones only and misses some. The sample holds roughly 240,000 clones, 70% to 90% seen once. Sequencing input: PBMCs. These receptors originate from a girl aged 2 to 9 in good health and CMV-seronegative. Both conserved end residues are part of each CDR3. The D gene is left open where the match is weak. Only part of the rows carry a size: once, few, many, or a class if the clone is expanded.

CAWSVLPYEQYF | TGTGCCTGGAGTGTACTACCCTACGAGCAGTACTTC | NA | TRBJ2-7 | NA | TRBV30
CASSLAGFGEQYF | TGTGCCAGCAGCTTGGCCGGGTTTGGCGAGCAGTACTTC | NA | TRBJ2-7 | NA | TRBV5-5
CASRAGGRLDEQFF | TGCGCCAGCAGGGCGGGAGGGCGATTGGATGAGCAGTTCTTC | TRBD2 | TRBJ2-1 | once | TRBV5-1
CARSLVPKSSYEQYF | TGTGCCAGAAGCTTGGTTCCCAAGAGCTCCTACGAGCAGTACTTC | NA | TRBJ2-7 | NA | TRBV5-3
CSVEDPNRGTEAFF | TGCAGCGTTGAAGATCCAAACAGGGGCACTGAAGCTTTCTTT | TRBD1 | TRBJ1-1 | NA | TRBV29-1
CASTSRSGKTGELFF | TGTGCCAGCACGTCGCGTAGCGGGAAGACCGGGGAGCTGTTTTTT | TRBD2 | TRBJ2-2 | NA | TRBV6-5
CASGETQYF | TGTGCGTCGGGAGAGACCCAGTACTTC | NA | TRBJ2-5 | NA | TRBV9
CASSVGGGANTGELFF | TGTGCCAGCAGCGTAGGAGGCGGGGCTAACACCGGGGAGCTGTTTTTT | NA | TRBJ2-2 | NA | TRBV9
CASSSRVSEAFF | TGTGCCAGCAGTTCCAGGGTTAGTGAAGCTTTCTTT | NA | TRBJ1-1 | NA | TRBV27
CASSLPSGANTGELFF | TGCGCCAGCAGCTTACCTAGCGGCGCGAACACCGGGGAGCTGTTTTTT | TRBD2 | TRBJ2-2 | NA | TRBV5-1
CASGNGGAITEAFF | TGTGCCAGCGGAAACGGGGGGGCCATCACTGAAGCTTTCTTT | NA | TRBJ1-1 | NA | TRBV27
CASSLTSGDNEQFF | TGCGCCAGCAGCTTGACTAGCGGGGACAATGAGCAGTTCTTC | TRBD2 | TRBJ2-1 | NA | TRBV5-1
CASSLVSGSEQYF | TGTGCCAGCAGCTTAGTATCCGGGAGCGAGCAGTACTTC | NA | TRBJ2-7 | NA | TRBV7-7
CASSRTGGGYDQPQHF | TGCGCCAGCAGCAGAACAGGGGGCGGTTACGATCAGCCCCAGCATTTT | TRBD1 | TRBJ1-5 | NA | TRBV10-1
CASRPQGGAGGSYNEQFF | TGTGCCAGTAGGCCACAGGGCGGTGCGGGAGGCTCCTACAATGAGCAGTTCTTC | TRBD2 | TRBJ2-1 | NA | TRBV19
CASSFGGADEQFF | TGTGCCAGCAGCTTCGGAGGGGCTGATGAGCAGTTCTTC | NA | TRBJ2-1 | NA | TRBV7-9
CASSTALAGLDEQYF | TGTGCCAGCAGTACGGCACTAGCGGGACTCGACGAGCAGTACTTC | TRBD2 | TRBJ2-7 | NA | TRBV6-5
CASSQEGQVYSNQPQHF | TGCGCCAGCAGCCAAGAAGGACAGGTTTATAGCAATCAGCCCCAGCATTTT | TRBD1 | TRBJ1-5 | few | TRBV4-1
CASSGQPGSGNTIYF | TGTGCCAGCAGTGGGCAGCCGGGCTCTGGAAACACCATATATTTT | NA | TRBJ1-3 | NA | TRBV6-1
CASSLEGYNEQFF | TGTGCCAGCAGCTTGGAGGGTTACAATGAGCAGTTCTTC | NA | TRBJ2-1 | NA | TRBV11-2
CASSSWGQGSTYEQYF | TGTGCCAGTAGTTCCTGGGGACAGGGTTCGACCTACGAGCAGTACTTC | TRBD1 | TRBJ2-7 | NA | TRBV19
CASSALGGSYEQYF | TGTGCCAGTAGTGCCCTGGGGGGGTCCTACGAGCAGTACTTC | TRBD2 | TRBJ2-7 | NA | TRBV19
CASSLGGTSFPEQFF | TGCGCCAGCAGCTTGGGCGGGACTAGTTTCCCTGAGCAGTTCTTC | TRBD2 | TRBJ2-1 | NA | TRBV5-1
CASSLDPGRGNTEAFF | TGTGCCAGCAGCTTAGACCCAGGAAGGGGGAACACTGAAGCTTTCTTT | NA | TRBJ1-1 | NA | TRBV11-2
CASSLLAAREGQYF | TGTGCCAGCAGCTTACTAGCGGCAAGAGAGGGGCAGTACTTC | TRBD2 | TRBJ2-7 | NA | TRBV13
CASSLAFGRDEQYF | TGTGCCAGCAGCTTGGCCTTCGGACGGGATGAGCAGTACTTC | NA | TRBJ2-7 | NA | TRBV5-4
CASSLGQRGGETQYF | TGCGCCAGCAGCCTGGGCCAGCGGGGGGGAGAGACCCAGTACTTC | TRBD2 | TRBJ2-5 | NA | TRBV5-1
CASSSLTGLGTGELFF | TGCGCCAGCAGCTCCTTGACAGGGTTGGGCACCGGGGAGCTGTTTTTT | TRBD1 | TRBJ2-2 | NA | TRBV5-1
CASSPFYGLEQYF | TGTGCCAGCAGTCCATTTTACGGTCTCGAGCAGTACTTC | NA | TRBJ2-7 | NA | TRBV27
CASSQDREAGTQYF | TGCGCCAGCAGCCAAGATCGAGAAGCAGGAACGCAGTATTTT | NA | TRBJ2-3 | NA | TRBV4-1
CAISESTGGYNEQFF | TGTGCCATCAGTGAGTCGACGGGAGGGTACAATGAGCAGTTCTTC | TRBD2 | TRBJ2-1 | NA | TRBV10-3
CSSSGQLGTGGLLYEQYF | TGTTCCAGCAGCGGACAGTTAGGGACAGGGGGCTTGTTATACGAGCAGTACTTC | TRBD1 | TRBJ2-7 | once | TRBV7-9
CASSYSHSPYNEQFF | TGTGCCAGCAGTTACTCTCATAGTCCCTACAATGAGCAGTTCTTC | NA | TRBJ2-1 | few | TRBV6-5
CASSLGREQYF | TGTGCCAGCAGCTTAGGCAGAGAGCAGTACTTC | NA | TRBJ2-7 | NA | TRBV7-9
CAWSGGTSGPTDTQYF | TGTGCCTGGAGTGGCGGGACTAGCGGGCCCACAGATACGCAGTATTTT | TRBD2 | TRBJ2-3 | NA | TRBV30
CASRQTGGVREQYF | TGTGCCAGCAGACAAACCGGGGGGGTGAGGGAGCAGTACTTC | TRBD2 | TRBJ2-7 | NA | TRBV7-2
CASSERDRAGNTEAFF | TGTGCCAGCAGTGAACGGGACAGGGCGGGGAACACTGAAGCTTTCTTT | TRBD1 | TRBJ1-1 | NA | TRBV25-1
CASSIKGGVSYEQYF | TGTGCCAGTAGTATTAAAGGGGGGGTATCCTACGAGCAGTACTTC | NA | TRBJ2-7 | NA | TRBV19
CASSDDRAYGYTF | TGTGCCAGCAGTGACGACAGGGCCTATGGCTACACCTTC | TRBD1 | TRBJ1-2 | NA | TRBV25-1
CASSVGWSMNTEAFF | TGTGCCAGCAGCGTAGGTTGGAGTATGAACACTGAAGCTTTCTTT | NA | TRBJ1-1 | NA | TRBV9
CASSLQGMAYEQYF | TGTGCCAGTAGTCTACAGGGGATGGCTTACGAGCAGTACTTC | TRBD1 | TRBJ2-7 | NA | TRBV19
CASSYGAGGIYEQYF | TGTGCCAGCAGTTACGGAGCGGGAGGAATCTACGAGCAGTACTTC | TRBD2 | TRBJ2-7 | NA | TRBV6-5
CASSQPGTGRETQYF | TGTGCCAGCAGCCAACCCGGGACAGGGCGAGAGACCCAGTACTTC | TRBD1 | TRBJ2-5 | NA | TRBV4-2
CASSERAYQPQHF | TGTGCCAGCAGTGAGAGGGCCTATCAGCCCCAGCATTTT | NA | TRBJ1-5 | NA | TRBV6-1
CASSSLGSTEAFF | TGTGCCAGCAGTTCCCTAGGGAGCACTGAAGCTTTCTTT | NA | TRBJ1-1 | NA | TRBV6-5
CASSFLPTKTGPPSGNTIYF | TGTGCCAGCAGTTTCCTTCCCACAAAGACAGGGCCCCCCTCTGGAAACACCATATATTTT | TRBD1 | TRBJ1-3 | NA | TRBV27
CASSSSAGVTDTQYF | TGTGCCAGCAGCTCGTCAGCGGGGGTCACAGATACGCAGTATTTT | TRBD2 | TRBJ2-3 | NA | TRBV7-2
CASSELVGTGDNEQFF | TGTGCCAGCAGTGAACTAGTCGGGACAGGGGACAATGAGCAGTTCTTC | TRBD1 | TRBJ2-1 | NA | TRBV25-1
CASSPDKDGVTEAFF | TGCGCCAGCAGCCCAGACAAGGACGGGGTCACTGAAGCTTTCTTT | NA | TRBJ1-1 | NA | TRBV5-1
CASSLAWRTEAFF | TGTGCCAGCAGCTTGGCATGGAGGACTGAAGCTTTCTTT | NA | TRBJ1-1 | NA | TRBV5-4
CASSLDWLAGRGELFF | TGCGCCAGCAGCTTGGATTGGCTAGCGGGACGCGGGGAGCTGTTTTTT | TRBD2 | TRBJ2-2 | NA | TRBV5-1
CASSESTANNSPLHF | TGCGCCAGCAGTGAGTCTACTGCGAATAATTCACCCCTCCACTTT | NA | TRBJ1-6 | NA | TRBV10-1
CSVSRQGRGNYGYTF | TGCAGCGTTAGTCGTCAGGGTAGGGGTAACTATGGCTACACCTTC | NA | TRBJ1-2 | NA | TRBV29-1
CASSPGLLSGANVLTF | TGTGCCAGTAGTCCGGGACTTCTCTCTGGGGCCAACGTCCTGACTTTC | NA | TRBJ2-6 | NA | TRBV19
CASAIAGLNTGELFF | TGTGCCAGCGCGATAGCGGGGCTGAACACCGGGGAGCTGTTTTTT | TRBD2 | TRBJ2-2 | few | TRBV19
CASRGLEKYF | TGTGCCAGCAGGGGACTAGAGAAGTACTTC | TRBD2 | TRBJ2-7 | NA | TRBV2
CASSYYRANTEAFF | TGTGCCAGCAGTTATTACAGGGCGAACACTGAAGCTTTCTTT | NA | TRBJ1-1 | NA | TRBV6-5
CASSYQGSYGYTF | TGTGCCAGCAGTTACCAGGGGAGCTATGGCTACACCTTC | NA | TRBJ1-2 | few | TRBV6-5
CASSYPGQAPNTGELFF | TGTGCCAGCAGCTACCCGGGACAGGCACCGAACACCGGGGAGCTGTTTTTT | TRBD1 | TRBJ2-2 | NA | TRBV7-9
CASTSYRDRDTETQYF | TGTGCCAGCACCTCATATCGGGACAGGGACACAGAGACCCAGTACTTC | TRBD1 | TRBJ2-5 | NA | TRBV5-4